This T cell receptor (beta chain) was obtained from a study of shared clonotypes between healthy human individuals. About 33,000 T cell genomes (approximately 0.2 ug DNA) went into each sorted-subset replicate. Assay: immunoSEQ multiplex PCR; the TCRdb copy retains only in-frame clones and omits some. The sample lists nearly 2 million clones, about 95% occurring once. Trimming took 6 bases from V and 4 from J, leaving 11 bases between them. Per germline, CDR1 SNHLY and CDR2 FYNNEI. The CDR3 totals 13 residues. Naive CD8 cells comprised CD45RO-negative, CCR7-positively selected cells, excluding terminally differentiated effector memory CD45RA+ cells.

This rearrangement joins TRBV2 to TRBJ2-3, with D unresolved. The specimen sequenced was naive CD8+ T cells sorted from blood. The TCR sequence derives from a man aged 18 to 30 in good health. The CDR3 nucleotides are TGTGCCAGCAGGCCGACGGCCGCAGATACGCAGTATTTT. It codes for CASRPTAADTQYF.